The T cell receptor (beta chain) described here comes from a study of T cell changes during pregnancy in multiple sclerosis (dated by TCRdb to about 2019). Looking at the study overall: In women with multiple sclerosis, the researchers looked at how the T cell repertoire shifted as pregnancy progressed.

The method was the immunoSEQ multiplex PCR assay. The table comes from immuneACCESS by way of TCRdb, which keeps in-frame sequences with V and J called. Part of the clones is missing from these tables; in studies checked, under half for an unresolved V gene and the rest for unknown reasons. The sample records fewer than 50,000 clones, almost 95% of which are singletons. Approximately 8.7% of the sample belongs to the ten largest clones. This clone has just one count. Its target antigen remains unknown. The input lacks base qualities; no much larger clone sits a single base away. The TCR was taken from a female donor with multiple sclerosis, enrolled in a pregnancy study. Sample: CD8+ T cells from peripheral blood mononuclear cells, taken in the third trimester of pregnancy.

The CDR3 is CASSEYGQGAYEQYF. Here is the DNA: TGTGCCAGCAGTGAATACGGACAGGGGGCCTACGAGCAGTACTTC. The rearranged segments are TRBV25-1 and TRBJ2-7; 10 central bases correspond to TRBD1. Spanning cysteine to phenylalanine, the CDR3 consists of 15 amino acids. Kept here is only the CDR3 DNA, which spans 45 bases and is read in frame from base 1. Unmatched junction bases come to 1, with V trimmed by 0 bases and J by 2 bases. In the germline V gene, CDR1 corresponds to MGHDK and CDR2 to SYGVNS.